The clone carrying this TCR beta chain came up a few times. Its antigen is not identified. Per the germline V gene, CDR1 is LGHNA and CDR2 is YSLEER. This CDR3 comprises 16 residues. Trimming removed 4 bases from V and 0 bases from J; junction bases left unmatched: 3. The data were taken from a study of cytomegalovirus exposure and HLA in healthy donors. Study-level points and caveats: According to an earlier analysis, most TCR beta V segments yielded productive rearrangements about 90% or about 30% of the time.

60 Vbeta and 13 Jbeta primers were used in PCR. Clones were read by immunoSEQ multiplex PCR, and TCRdb kept only the in-frame ones, dropping some. This table holds 250,000 to 300,000 clones, 84% found once. The rearrangement joins TRBV4-3 to TRBJ1-4, with 9 bases matching TRBD1. The clonotype was recovered from a woman between 35 and 50 years old in good health and CMV-seropositive. The material sequenced was PBMCs. CDR3 region: CASSRGTGPTNEKLFF. In nucleotides, the CDR3 is TGCGCCAGCAGCCGGGGGACAGGGCCAACTAATGAAAAACTGTTTTTT.